This record looks at one T cell receptor (beta chain) sequence and its context. Its antigen remains unidentified. The sample belongs to a study of shared clonotypes between healthy human individuals. At the level of the study: Three plates each covered CD4 naive and memory; CD8 naive two, CD8 memory one.

Whole-study results and caveats: Relative to memory subsets, naive subsets generally showed larger estimated richness.

TCRdb keeps only in-frame clones here, not all; method: immunoSEQ multiplex PCR. The table includes 950,000 to 1,100,000 clones, 75% detected once. Unmatched junction bases numbered 14, after V lost 5 bases and J lost 6 bases. CDR3 size: 16 residues. CDR1 is SGHNT, CDR2 YYREEE, per germline (reference sequence). CD4+ cell separation produced CD45RA+ naive and CD45RA-negative memory subsets. Sequenced sample: memory CD4+ T cells sorted from blood. Sample subset: CD45RA-negative fraction. The V call is TRBV5-4, the J call TRBJ2-7, with 10 positions matching TRBD2. The TCR was taken from a man younger than 35 in good health. CDR3 region: CASSPTSSGSKREQYF. The CDR3 DNA follows: TGTGCCAGCAGTCCAACTTCTAGCGGGAGTAAACGCGAGCAGTACTTC.